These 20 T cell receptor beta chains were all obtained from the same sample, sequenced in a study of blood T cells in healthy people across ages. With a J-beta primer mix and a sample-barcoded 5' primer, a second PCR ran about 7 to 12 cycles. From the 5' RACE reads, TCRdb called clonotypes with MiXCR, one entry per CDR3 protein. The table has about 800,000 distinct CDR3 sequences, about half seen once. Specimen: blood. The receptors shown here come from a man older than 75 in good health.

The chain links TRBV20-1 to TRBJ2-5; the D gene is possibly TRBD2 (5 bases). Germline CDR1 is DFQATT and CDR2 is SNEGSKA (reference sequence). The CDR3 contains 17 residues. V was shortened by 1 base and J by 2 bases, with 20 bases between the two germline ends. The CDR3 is CSARGLRTGNLQETQYF. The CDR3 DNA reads TGCAGTGCTAGAGGTCTCAGGACGGGAAATCTTCAAGAGACCCAGTACTTC.

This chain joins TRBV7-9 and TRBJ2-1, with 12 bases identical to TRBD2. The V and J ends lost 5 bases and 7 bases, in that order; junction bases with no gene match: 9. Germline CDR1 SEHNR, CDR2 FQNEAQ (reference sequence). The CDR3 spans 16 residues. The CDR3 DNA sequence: TGTGCCAGCAGCCCCCGGTTCGGACTAGCGGGAAATGAGCAGTTCTTC. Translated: CASSPRFGLAGNEQFF.

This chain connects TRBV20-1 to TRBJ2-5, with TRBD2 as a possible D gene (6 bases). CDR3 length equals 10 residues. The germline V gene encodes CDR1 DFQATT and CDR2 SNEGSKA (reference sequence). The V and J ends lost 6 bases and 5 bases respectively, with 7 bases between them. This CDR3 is CSAAGETQYF. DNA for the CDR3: TGCAGTGCGGCGGGGGAGACCCAGTACTTC.

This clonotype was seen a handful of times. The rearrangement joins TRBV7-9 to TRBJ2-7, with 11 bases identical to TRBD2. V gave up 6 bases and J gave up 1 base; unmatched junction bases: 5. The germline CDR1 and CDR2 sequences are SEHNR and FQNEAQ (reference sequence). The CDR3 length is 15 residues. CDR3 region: CASRDTSGSSYEQYF. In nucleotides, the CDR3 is TGTGCCAGCAGGGATACTAGCGGGAGTTCCTACGAGCAGTACTTC.

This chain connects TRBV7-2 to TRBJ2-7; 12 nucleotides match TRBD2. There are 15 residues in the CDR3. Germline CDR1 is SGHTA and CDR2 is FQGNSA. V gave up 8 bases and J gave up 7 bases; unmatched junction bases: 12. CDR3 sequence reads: CASGSSGRAINEQYF. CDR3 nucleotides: TGTGCCAGCGGATCTAGCGGGAGGGCGATCAATGAGCAGTACTTC. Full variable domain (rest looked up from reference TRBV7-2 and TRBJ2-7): GAGVSQSPSNKVTEKGKDVELRCDPISGHTALYWYRQSLGQGLEFLIYFQGNSAPDKSGLPSDRFSAERTGGSVSTLTIQRTQQEDSAVYLCASGSSGRAINEQYFGPGTRLTVT.

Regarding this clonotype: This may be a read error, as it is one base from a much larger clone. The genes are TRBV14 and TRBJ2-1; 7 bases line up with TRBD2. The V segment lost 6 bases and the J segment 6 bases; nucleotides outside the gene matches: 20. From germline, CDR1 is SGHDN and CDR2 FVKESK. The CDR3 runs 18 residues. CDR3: CASSLPRRASGLLNEQFF. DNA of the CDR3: TGTGCCAGCAGTCTCCCTCGGAGGGCTAGCGGTCTACTCAATGAGCAGTTCTTC. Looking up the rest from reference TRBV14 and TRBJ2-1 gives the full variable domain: EAGVTQFPSHSVIEKGQTVTLRCDPISGHDNLYWYRRVMGKEIKFLLHFVKESKQDESGMPNNRFLAERTGGTYSTLKVQPAELEDSGVYFCASSLPRRASGLLNEQFFGPGTRLTVL.

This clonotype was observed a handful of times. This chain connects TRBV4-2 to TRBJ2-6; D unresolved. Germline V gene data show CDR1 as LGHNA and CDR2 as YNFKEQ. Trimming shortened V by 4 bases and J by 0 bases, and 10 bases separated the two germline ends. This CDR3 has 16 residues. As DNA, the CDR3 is TGTGCCAGCAGCCCCGGCGCGAGCTCTGGGGCCAACGTCCTGACTTTC. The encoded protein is CASSPGASSGANVLTF.

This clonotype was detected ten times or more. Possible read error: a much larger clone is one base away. This CDR3 is CASSRDGVREQYF. The CDR3 DNA reads as TGTGCCAGCAGTCGGGACGGAGTACGGGAGCAGTACTTC. This sequence joins TRBV2 and TRBJ2-7, with D tentatively TRBD1 or TRBD2 (5 bases each). CDR3 length: 13 residues. The V end was cut by 5 bases, the J end by 7 bases, with 15 bases between. Germline CDR1 reads SNHLY; CDR2 reads FYNNEI.

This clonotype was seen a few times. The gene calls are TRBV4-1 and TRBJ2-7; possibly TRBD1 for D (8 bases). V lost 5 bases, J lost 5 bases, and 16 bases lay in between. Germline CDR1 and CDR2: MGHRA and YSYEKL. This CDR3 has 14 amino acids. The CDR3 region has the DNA TGCGCCAGCAGCGACCGACAGGGGAGGGACGAGCAGTACTTC. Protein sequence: CASSDRQGRDEQYF.

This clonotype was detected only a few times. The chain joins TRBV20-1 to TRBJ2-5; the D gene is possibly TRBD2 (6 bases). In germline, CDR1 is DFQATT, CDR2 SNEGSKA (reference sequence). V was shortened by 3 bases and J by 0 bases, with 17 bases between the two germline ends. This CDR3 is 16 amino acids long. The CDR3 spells CSASRFSGTHQETQYF. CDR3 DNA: TGCAGTGCTAGTAGGTTTAGCGGAACACACCAAGAGACCCAGTACTTC.

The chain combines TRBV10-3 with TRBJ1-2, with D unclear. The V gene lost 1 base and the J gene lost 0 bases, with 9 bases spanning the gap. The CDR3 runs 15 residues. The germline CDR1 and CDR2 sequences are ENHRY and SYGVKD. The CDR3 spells CAISEWAAPNYGYTF. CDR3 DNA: TGTGCCATCAGTGAGTGGGCGGCACCTAACTATGGCTACACCTTC.

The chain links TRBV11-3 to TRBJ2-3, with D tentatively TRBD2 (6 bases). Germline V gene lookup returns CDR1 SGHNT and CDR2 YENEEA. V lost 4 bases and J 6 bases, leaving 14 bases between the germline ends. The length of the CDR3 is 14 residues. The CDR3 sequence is CASSSGLSSDTQYF. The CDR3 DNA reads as TGTGCCAGCAGCTCCGGACTATCCTCGGATACGCAGTATTTT.

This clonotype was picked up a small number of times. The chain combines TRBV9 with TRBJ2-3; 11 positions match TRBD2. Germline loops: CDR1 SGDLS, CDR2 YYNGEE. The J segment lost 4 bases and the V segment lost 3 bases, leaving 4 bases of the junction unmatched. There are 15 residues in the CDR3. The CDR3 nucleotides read TGTGCCAGCAGCGGGACTAGCGGGTTTGCAGATACGCAGTATTTT. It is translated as CASSGTSGFADTQYF.

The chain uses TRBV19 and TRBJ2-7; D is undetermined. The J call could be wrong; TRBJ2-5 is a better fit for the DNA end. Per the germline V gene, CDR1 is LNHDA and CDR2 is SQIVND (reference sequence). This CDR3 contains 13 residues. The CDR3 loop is CASSIGAVETQYF. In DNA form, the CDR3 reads TGTGCCAGTAGTATAGGGGCGGTCGAGACCCAGTACTTC.

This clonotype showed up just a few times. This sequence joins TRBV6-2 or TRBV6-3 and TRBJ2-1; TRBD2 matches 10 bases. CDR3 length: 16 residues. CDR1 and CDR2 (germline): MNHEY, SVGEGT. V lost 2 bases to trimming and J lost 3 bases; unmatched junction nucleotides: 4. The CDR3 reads CASSYLPSGSYNEQFF. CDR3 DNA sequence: TGTGCCAGCAGTTACCTCCCTAGCGGGAGCTACAATGAGCAGTTCTTC.

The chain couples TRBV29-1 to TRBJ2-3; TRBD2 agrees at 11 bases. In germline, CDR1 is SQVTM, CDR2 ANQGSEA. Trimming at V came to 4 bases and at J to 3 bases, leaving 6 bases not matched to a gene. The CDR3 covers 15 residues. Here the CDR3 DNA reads TGCAGCGTTGTAGCGGGAGGGTTGGGAACAGATACGCAGTATTTT. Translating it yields CSVVAGGLGTDTQYF.

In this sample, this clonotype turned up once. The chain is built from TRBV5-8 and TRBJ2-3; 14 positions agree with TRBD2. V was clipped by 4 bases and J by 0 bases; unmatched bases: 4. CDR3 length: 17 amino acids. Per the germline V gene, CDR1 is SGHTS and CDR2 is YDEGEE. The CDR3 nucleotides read TGTGCCAGCAGCCCGGGACTAGCGGGAGTAAGCACAGATACGCAGTATTTT. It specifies CASSPGLAGVSTDTQYF.

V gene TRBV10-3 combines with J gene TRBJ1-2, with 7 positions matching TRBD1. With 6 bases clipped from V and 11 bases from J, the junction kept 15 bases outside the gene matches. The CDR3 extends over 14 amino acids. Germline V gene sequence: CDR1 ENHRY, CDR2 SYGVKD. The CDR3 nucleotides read TGTGCCATCAGCTTACGACAGGGATCCTTGGGGTACACCTTC. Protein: CAISLRQGSLGYTF.

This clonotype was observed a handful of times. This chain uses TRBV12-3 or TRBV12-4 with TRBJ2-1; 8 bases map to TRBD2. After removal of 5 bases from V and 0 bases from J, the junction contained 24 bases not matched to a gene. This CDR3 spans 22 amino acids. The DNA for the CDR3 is TGTGCCAGCAGTCCTCCTTACGGGTTACAAACGGGGAGCGGGAGCTCCTACAATGAGCAGTTCTTC. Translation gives CASSPPYGLQTGSGSSYNEQFF.

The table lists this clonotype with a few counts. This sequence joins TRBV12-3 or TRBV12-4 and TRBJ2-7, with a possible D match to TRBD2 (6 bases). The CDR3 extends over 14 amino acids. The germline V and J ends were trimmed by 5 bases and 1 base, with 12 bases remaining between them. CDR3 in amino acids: CASSPSVKSYEQYF. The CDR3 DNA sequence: TGTGCCAGCAGTCCTAGCGTGAAATCCTACGAGCAGTACTTC.